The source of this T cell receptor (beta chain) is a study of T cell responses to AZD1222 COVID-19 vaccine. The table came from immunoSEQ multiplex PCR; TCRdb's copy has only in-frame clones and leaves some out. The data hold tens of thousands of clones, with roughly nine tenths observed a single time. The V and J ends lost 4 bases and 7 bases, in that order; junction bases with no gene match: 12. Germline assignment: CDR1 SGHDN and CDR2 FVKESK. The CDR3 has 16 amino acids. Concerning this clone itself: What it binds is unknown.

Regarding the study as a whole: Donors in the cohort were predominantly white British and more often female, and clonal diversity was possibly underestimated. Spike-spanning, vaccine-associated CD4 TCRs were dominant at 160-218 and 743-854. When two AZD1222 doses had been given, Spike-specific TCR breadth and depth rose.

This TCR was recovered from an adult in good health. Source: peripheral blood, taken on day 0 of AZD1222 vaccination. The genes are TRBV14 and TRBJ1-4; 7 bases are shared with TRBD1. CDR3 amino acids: CASSPGGQGVFEKLFF. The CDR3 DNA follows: TGTGCCAGCAGCCCGGGGGGTCAGGGGGTATTTGAAAAACTGTTTTTT.